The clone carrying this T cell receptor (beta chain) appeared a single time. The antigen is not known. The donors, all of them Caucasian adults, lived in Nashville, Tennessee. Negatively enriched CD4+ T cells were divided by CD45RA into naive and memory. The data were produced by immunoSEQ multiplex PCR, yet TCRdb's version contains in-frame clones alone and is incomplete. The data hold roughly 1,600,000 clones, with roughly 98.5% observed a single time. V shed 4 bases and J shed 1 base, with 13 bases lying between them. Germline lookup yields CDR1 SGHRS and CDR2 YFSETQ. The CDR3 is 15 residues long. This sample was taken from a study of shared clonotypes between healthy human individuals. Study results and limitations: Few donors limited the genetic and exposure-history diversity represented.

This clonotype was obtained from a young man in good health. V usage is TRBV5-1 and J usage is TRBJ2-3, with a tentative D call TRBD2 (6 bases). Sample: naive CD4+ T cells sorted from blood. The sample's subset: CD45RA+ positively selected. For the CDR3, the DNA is TGCGCCAGCAGCCGTCTCCGCGGGGGCACAGATACGCAGTATTTT. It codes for CASSRLRGGTDTQYF.